These T cell receptor beta chains were read from a single sample in a study of blood T cell repertoires in COVID-19. Clones were sequenced by immunoSEQ multiplex PCR, and TCRdb holds only the in-frame ones, with some missing. Of 93,000 or so clones listed, roughly nine tenths are singletons. The specimen was peripheral blood. The origin of the receptors is a woman of 80 years or more in a cohort sampled during active COVID-19. CDR3s leave out the opening cysteine and the closing phenylalanine or tryptophan.

j_call	v_call	cdr3_aa
TRBJ2-3	TRBV4-1	ASSRGLVGGDTDTQY
TRBJ1-5	TRBV12-3/TRBV12-4	ASMVDQPQH
TRBJ1-3	TRBV19	ASQGAGNTIY
TRBJ1-2	TRBV6-5	ASRRLDYGYT
TRBJ1-3	TRBV12-3/TRBV12-4	ASSWTVEKTIY
TRBJ2-2	TRBV7-9	ASSFGQGAGELF
TRBJ2-3	TRBV10-1	ASPGRRNTQY
TRBJ1-5	TRBV30	AWSVVRGNSNQPQH
TRBJ1-3	TRBV7-9	ASSPAGQTSSGNTIY
TRBJ1-4	TRBV3-1/TRBV3-2	ASSQARDRGEKLF
TRBJ1-1	TRBV7-9	ASSLYREGTEAF
TRBJ1-2	TRBV21-1	ASSKGGSQRGYT
TRBJ1-5	TRBV6-6	ASSWDRSNQPQH
TRBJ2-7	TRBV5-4	ASSSSGALYEQY
TRBJ2-1	TRBV6-5	ASSPPGAISEQF
TRBJ1-5	TRBV28	ASSLGGSSQPQH
TRBJ1-1	TRBV7-2	ASLPGGWDTEAF
TRBJ2-1	TRBV7-2	ASSLEGTSGRFYNEQF
TRBJ1-2	TRBV9	ASSVVGLGYT
TRBJ2-7	TRBV6-4	ANNREAGCSYEQY
TRBJ1-1	TRBV5-1	ASSLSMIGGPEAF
TRBJ2-2	TRBV28	ASSFGSANTGELF
TRBJ2-1	TRBV19	ASSTVLAGSYNEQF
TRBJ2-5	TRBV6-6	ASSLNSGPQETQY
TRBJ2-1	TRBV19	ASSTLRPYNEQF
TRBJ1-1	TRBV5-1	ASSLVGGQNTEAF
TRBJ2-3	TRBV5-1	ASSSTGDSSDTQY